The 20 T cell receptor beta chains below come from one sample, sequenced in a study of spatial heterogeneity in lung cancer. Time point defined: sample taken at primary tumor resection. Sequencing covered unsorted whole RNA taken from tumor, nontumor lung or frozen PBMC. TCRdb recomputed calls from the 5' RACE reads with MiXCR, one row per CDR3 protein. The sample records about 50,000 distinct CDR3 sequences, 6.5% to 8% being singletons. Source: PBMCs, taken at surgery. The receptors shown here come from a female donor with early-stage non-small cell lung cancer.

This clonotype was seen only a few times. Germline is not matched at one junction end, which may reflect a read error. The genes are TRBV12-3 or TRBV12-4 and TRBJ1-5; maybe TRBD1 (5 bases). The CDR3 spans 15 residues. The chain's CDR3 is CASSWTPRGNQPQHF. In nucleotides, the CDR3 is TGTGCCAGCAGTTGGACACCACGCGGCAACCAGCCCCAGCATTTT.

This clonotype was seen many times. This rearrangement joins TRBV30 to TRBJ1-5; the D is unclear. Per the germline V gene, CDR1 is GTSNPN and CDR2 is SVGIG (reference sequence). The V and J ends lost 1 base and 0 bases respectively, with 4 bases between them. CDR3 length: 13 residues. CDR3 sequence reads: CAWSADSNQPQHF. Here the CDR3 DNA reads TGTGCCTGGAGTGCTGATAGCAATCAGCCCCAGCATTTT.

This clonotype is classed as medium-sized. This sequence joins TRBV5-5 and TRBJ2-5; D might be TRBD2 (6 bases). This CDR3 comprises 16 residues. Germline loops: CDR1 SGHKS, CDR2 YYEKEE (reference sequence). V shed 0 bases and J shed 0 bases, with 12 bases lying between them. CDR3: CASSLVPGLNQETQYF. CDR3 sequence (DNA): TGTGCCAGCAGCTTGGTTCCGGGACTTAACCAAGAGACCCAGTACTTC.

This clonotype was observed a handful of times. The chain carries TRBV24-1 and TRBJ2-5, with 7 bases identical to TRBD2. CDR3 length equals 16 residues. V lost 2 bases, J lost 5 bases, and 10 bases stayed unmatched. CDR1 and CDR2 (germline): KGHDR, SFDVKD. The CDR3 is CATSDYGGLLRETQYF. For the CDR3, the DNA is TGTGCCACCAGTGATTACGGGGGGTTGCTGCGGGAGACCCAGTACTTC.

About this clonotype: This clone may be a read error of a much larger clone one base away. The chain employs TRBV27 and TRBJ1-4; D gene ambiguous. The CDR3 has 14 residues. The germline CDR1 and CDR2 sequences are MNHEY and SMNVEV (reference sequence). V dropped 5 bases and J dropped 3 bases, with 10 bases sitting between them. CDR3 bases: TGTGCCAGCAGTCCCCGGAGCGCTAATGAAAAACTGTTTTTT. Protein sequence: CASSPRSANEKLFF.

This clonotype was picked up many times. The chain is built from TRBV5-1 and TRBJ2-3, with a tentative D call TRBD1 (6 bases). Germline V lookup: CDR1 SGHRS, CDR2 YFSETQ. CDR3 length: 15 residues. Trimming left V 0 bases short and J 2 bases short, with 10 bases between. The DNA of the CDR3 is TGCGCCAGCAGCTTGGCGGACAGAGACACAGATACGCAGTATTTT. This sequence encodes CASSLADRDTDTQYF. The full variable domain, in which reference TRBV5-1 and TRBJ2-3 provide the parts outside the CDR3, is KAGVTQTPRYLIKTRGQQVTLSCSPISGHRSVSWYQQTPGQGLQFLFEYFSETQRNKGNFPGRFSGRQFSNSRSEMNVSTLELGDSALYLCASSLADRDTDTQYFGPGTRLTVL.

A few counts support this clonotype. The J gene is TRBJ2-3, the V gene TRBV12-3 or TRBV12-4, with 14 bases lining up with TRBD2. With V trimmed by 5 bases and J by 2 bases, 9 bases remained unmatched. This CDR3 comprises 18 residues. CDR3 sequence reads: CASSPRGLAGAFTDTQYF. The CDR3 DNA sequence: TGTGCCAGCAGTCCCCGGGGACTAGCGGGGGCCTTCACAGATACGCAGTATTTT.

This clonotype was counted ten times or more. J is TRBJ1-6 and V is TRBV7-6, with D maybe TRBD1 (5 bases). V lost 1 base and J 10 bases, leaving 14 bases between the germline ends. CDR1 SGHVS and CDR2 FNYEAQ come from the germline V gene. This CDR3 is 15 amino acids long. The CDR3 sequence: CASSLGRGGVSPLHF. CDR3 nucleotide sequence: TGTGCCAGCAGCTTAGGTCGTGGGGGGGTGTCACCCCTCCACTTT.

The chain combines TRBV12-3 or TRBV12-4 with TRBJ2-6; perhaps TRBD2 as D (6 bases). V was shortened by 3 bases and J by 4 bases, with 10 bases between the two germline ends. The length of the CDR3 is 15 residues. CDR3 sequence: CASSFWGVGANVLTF. CDR3 in DNA: TGTGCCAGCAGTTTCTGGGGGGTCGGGGCCAACGTCCTGACTTTC.

Only a few counts were recorded for this clonotype. The genes are TRBV27 and TRBJ2-7; TRBD1 matches 7 bases. J was trimmed by 3 bases and V by 3 bases; bases with no gene match: 2. Germline lookup yields CDR1 MNHEY and CDR2 SMNVEV (reference sequence). This CDR3 has 13 amino acids. The CDR3 reads CASSFRQGYEQYF. The CDR3 DNA is TGTGCCAGCAGTTTCAGACAGGGCTACGAGCAGTACTTC.

This clonotype was seen many times. J is TRBJ1-5 and V is TRBV11-2; 7 nucleotides match TRBD1. V lost 3 bases and J lost 5; bases outside the gene matches: 4. This CDR3 has 14 amino acids. The germline V gene has CDR1 SGHAT and CDR2 FQNNGV. The CDR3 loop reads CASSLTGSYQPQHF. Here the CDR3 DNA reads TGTGCCAGCAGCTTGACAGGGTCGTATCAGCCCCAGCATTTT. Drawing the rest from reference TRBV11-2 and TRBJ1-5, the complete variable domain is EAGVAQSPRYKIIEKRQSVAFWCNPISGHATLYWYQQILGQGPKLLIQFQNNGVVDDSQLPKDRFSAERLKGVDSTLKIQPAKLEDSAVYLCASSLTGSYQPQHFGDGTRLSIL.

This clonotype was observed a few times. The chain combines TRBV5-1 with TRBJ2-5, with D perhaps matching TRBD1 (6 bases). Trimming removed 3 bases at V and 5 bases at J, with 17 bases between. The CDR3 totals 15 residues. Germline V gives CDR1 SGHRS, CDR2 YFSETQ. CDR3 nucleotide sequence: TGCGCCAGCAGCTCAATGCAGGGGTTAGGGGAGACCCAGTACTTC. Translated, it gives CASSSMQGLGETQYF.

The chain carries TRBV7-2 and TRBJ1-2; possibly TRBD1 for D (5 bases). CDR1 is SGHTA, CDR2 FQGNSA, per germline. Trimming pared 1 base from V and 2 bases from J, leaving 8 bases between. The CDR3 contains 14 residues. Here the CDR3 DNA reads TGTGCCAGCAGCTTAGAGGCAGGGAACTATGGCTACACCTTC. Its translation: CASSLEAGNYGYTF.

This clonotype occurred a few times. The genes are TRBV6-5 and TRBJ1-3; the match to TRBD1 covers 10 bases. CDR1 is MNHEY, CDR2 SVGAGI, per germline. Germline trimming cut 6 bases from V and 4 bases from J; bases unmatched to any gene: 6. The CDR3 totals 15 residues. In nucleotides, the CDR3 is TGTGCCAGCAGAATCGACAGGGGGCTCGGAAACACCATATATTTT. Protein sequence: CASRIDRGLGNTIYF.

Ten or more counts support this clonotype. The chain couples TRBV7-2 to TRBJ1-1, with 7 bases lining up with TRBD1. V lost 1 base to trimming and J lost 4 bases; unmatched junction nucleotides: 9. The CDR3 spans 16 residues. The germline CDR1 and CDR2 sequences are SGHTA and FQGNSA. In DNA form, the CDR3 reads TGTGCCAGCAGCTTAGAGACAGGGTTAGTTACCACTGAAGCTTTCTTT. It encodes CASSLETGLVTTEAFF.

This clonotype showed up just a few times. The gene calls are TRBV5-5 and TRBJ2-1, with 10 bases matching TRBD2. The germline V gene encodes CDR1 SGHKS and CDR2 YYEKEE (reference sequence). The CDR3 has 15 residues. Losses at the gene ends were 2 bases for V and 4 bases for J; bases not matched to a gene: 3. The CDR3 DNA reads as TGTGCCAGCAGCTTACTAGCGGGGACTTACAATGAGCAGTTCTTC. It codes for CASSLLAGTYNEQFF.

This clonotype was picked up a small number of times. The chain links TRBV20-1 to TRBJ2-7; 11 nucleotides agree with TRBD1. After removal of 1 base from V and 9 bases from J, the junction contained 8 bases not matched to a gene. CDR1 and CDR2 from the germline V gene are DFQATT and SNEGSKA (reference sequence). The length of the CDR3 is 14 residues. CDR3 sequence (DNA): TGCAGTGCTAGAGCCGGGACAGGGGGTGGAGTGCAGTACTTC. It yields the protein CSARAGTGGGVQYF.

V gene TRBV20-1 combines with J gene TRBJ2-1; no clear D. CDR1 is DFQATT and CDR2 is SNEGSKA in the germline V gene (reference sequence). The CDR3 covers 13 residues. Deletions cut 0 bases from V and 10 bases from J, with 13 bases between. DNA for the CDR3: TGCAGTGCTAGAGATAGGCAGTCCACGGAGCAGTTCTTC. Protein product: CSARDRQSTEQFF.

This clonotype was counted between two and nine times. The chain recombines TRBV29-1 with TRBJ1-1; no reliable D call. Germline V gene lookup returns CDR1 SQVTM and CDR2 ANQGSEA. V lost 5 bases to trimming and J lost 0 bases, with 10 bases between them. This CDR3 is 13 amino acids long. The CDR3 DNA reads TGCAGCGTTTTACTGGGGATGAACACTGAAGCTTTCTTT. Amino acids: CSVLLGMNTEAFF. Filled out from reference TRBV29-1 and TRBJ1-1, the complete variable domain reads SAVISQKPSRDICQRGTSLTIQCQVDSQVTMMFWYRQQPGQSLTLIATANQGSEATYESGFVIDKFPISRPNLTFSTLTVSNMSPEDSSIYLCSVLLGMNTEAFFGQGTRLTVV.

This clonotype was detected a few times. This chain links TRBV30 with TRBJ1-5, with D tentatively TRBD1 (5 bases). This CDR3 comprises 21 residues. Germline CDR1 and CDR2: GTSNPN and SVGIG (reference sequence). Trimming removed 1 base from V and 1 base from J, with 29 bases in between. The CDR3 region has the DNA TGTGCCTGGAGTGCCAATTTGATGCGGCGGGGTTATGGGGGAAGCAATCAGCCCCAGCATTTT. It translates to CAWSANLMRRGYGGSNQPQHF.